This T cell receptor (beta chain) was recorded in a study of blood T cell repertoires in COVID-19. Study-wide context: There were acute and convalescent COVID-19 samples, and they came from the United States, Italy and Spain. In each case, the material was cDNA or gDNA derived from T cells, B-cell-depleted T cells, or PBMCs.

The authors' processing: Estimation of nucleated cell counts relied on the amplification of reference gene primers. Repertoires were generated with immunoSEQ multiplex PCR, while TCRdb's copy carries only in-frame clones and drops some. The V and J calls and clone size were taken over from that table, and D and trimming were inferred from the DNA. The sample yields hundreds of thousands of clones, roughly 86% seen once. The CDR3 totals 15 residues. CDR1 SGHNT and CDR2 YYREEE come from the germline V gene (reference sequence). V gave up 0 bases and J gave up 4 bases; unmatched junction bases: 3. The V gene is TRBV5-4, the J gene TRBJ2-7; 11 bases map to TRBD2. The sequencing sample was made of peripheral blood. The receptor's source is a woman aged 45-65 years who had recovered from COVID-19. CDR3 protein: CASSLGGTSGYEQYF. DNA of the CDR3: TGTGCCAGCAGCTTGGGGGGGACTAGCGGTTACGAGCAGTACTTC.